This is a list of T cell receptor beta chains from one sample in a study of cytomegalovirus exposure and HLA in healthy donors. Method: immunoSEQ multiplex PCR; TCRdb's copy keeps in-frame clones and lacks some. The data show around 200,000 clones, around 79% seen once. Sequences were obtained from PBMCs. These TCRs come from a young woman in good health and CMV-seronegative. CDR3s include the opening cysteine and the closing phenylalanine or tryptophan. The D gene is left open where the match is weak. Clone size is given for some rows only: seen once, a few or many times, or a class if the clone is expanded.

d_call	v_call	clone_size	cdr3_length	j_call	cdr3_nt	cdr3_aa
TRBD1	TRBV28	NA	14	TRBJ1-4	TGTGCCAGCAGCGACAGGGTGTGGAATGAAAAACTGTTTTTT	CASSDRVWNEKLFF
NA	TRBV29-1	NA	14	TRBJ1-1	TGCAGCGTTGAGGACAGAAGGAAGACCACTGAAGCTTTCTTT	CSVEDRRKTTEAFF
TRBD2	TRBV29-1	NA	13	TRBJ2-5	TGCAGCGTTGTCGGGGGGATCCAAGAGACCCAGTACTTC	CSVVGGIQETQYF
TRBD1	TRBV28	NA	15	TRBJ2-7	TGTGCCAGCAGGCCTCTCCGGGACAGGGATTACGAGCAGTACTTC	CASRPLRDRDYEQYF
NA	TRBV6-1	NA	13	TRBJ1-1	TGTGCCAGCAATCCAGGGGTAGGCACTGAAGCTTTCTTT	CASNPGVGTEAFF
TRBD1	TRBV6-1	NA	14	TRBJ1-1	TGTGCCAGCAAGCACTCAGGGGGGAACACTGAAGCTTTCTTT	CASKHSGGNTEAFF
NA	TRBV2	once	15	TRBJ2-7	TGTGCCAGCAGGGAGGACAGCCTAAGCTCCTACGAGCAGTACTTC	CASREDSLSSYEQYF
NA	TRBV4-2	NA	15	TRBJ2-7	TGTGCCAGCAGCCAAGAGACTAATACAAACTACGAGCAGTACTTC	CASSQETNTNYEQYF
NA	TRBV7-9	NA	16	TRBJ2-1	TGTTCCAGCAGCTTAACAACGGGAGTATCCTACAATGAGCAGTTCTTC	CSSSLTTGVSYNEQFF
NA	TRBV5-5	NA	14	TRBJ2-7	TGTGCCAGCAGCTTGTATCAGATCTCCTACGAGCAGTACTTC	CASSLYQISYEQYF
NA	TRBV18	NA	16	TRBJ2-6	TGTGCCAGCTCACCACTCCCGGGGATATCGGCCAACGTCCTGACTTTC	CASSPLPGISANVLTF
NA	TRBV13	NA	13	TRBJ2-7	TGTGCCAGCAGCTTAGGAAAGCCCTACGAGCAGTACTTC	CASSLGKPYEQYF
NA	TRBV5-1	NA	14	TRBJ2-3	TGCGCCAGCAGAGGGGTCTGGATGACAGATACGCAGTATTTT	CASRGVWMTDTQYF
TRBD1	TRBV18	once	15	TRBJ2-7	TGTGCCAGCTCACCAGTGACAGGGACCTCCTACGAGCAGTACTTC	CASSPVTGTSYEQYF
NA	TRBV7-8	NA	16	TRBJ1-1	TGTGCCAGCAGCTCTACTGATCTCGCATTGAACACTGAAGCTTTCTTT	CASSSTDLALNTEAFF
TRBD2	TRBV7-8	NA	15	TRBJ2-2	TGTGCCAGCAGCTTAGGGCTAGCGGGGGACCGGGAGCTGTTTTTT	CASSLGLAGDRELFF
NA	TRBV27	NA	19	TRBJ1-6	TGTGCCAGCAGTTTATCGGCAGGTACTCCAGGCTCCTATAATTCACCCCTCCACTTT	CASSLSAGTPGSYNSPLHF
NA	TRBV27	NA	16	TRBJ2-7	TGTGCCAGCAGTTTAGGCAGGACAGCGAGCACCTACGAGCAGTACTTC	CASSLGRTASTYEQYF
NA	TRBV5-1	NA	16	TRBJ1-1	TGCGCCAGCAGCTTGGGGATACAGGGTATGCACACTGAAGCTTTCTTT	CASSLGIQGMHTEAFF
NA	TRBV4-2	NA	13	TRBJ1-2	TGTGCCAGCAGCCACAGGGGAGACTATGGCTACACCTTC	CASSHRGDYGYTF
TRBD2	TRBV7-6	NA	16	TRBJ2-7	TGTGCCAGCAGCTTAGGACTAGCGGGAGCAGGGTACGAGCAGTACTTC	CASSLGLAGAGYEQYF
NA	TRBV5-1	NA	12	TRBJ2-7	TGCGCCAGCAGCTTGGGAGGCTACGAGCAGTACTTC	CASSLGGYEQYF
NA	TRBV29-1	NA	15	TRBJ2-7	TGCAGCGTTGATGTGGGGCGTGGGGTGAGGAACGAGCAGTACTTC	CSVDVGRGVRNEQYF
NA	TRBV18	NA	16	TRBJ1-2	TGTGCCAGCTCGACCCTAGGAAGGACGCTTGAGGGCTTGTACACCTTC	CASSTLGRTLEGLYTF
TRBD1	TRBV9	NA	14	TRBJ1-6	TGTGCCAGCAGCGGACAGGGAAACAATTCACCCCTCCACTTT	CASSGQGNNSPLHF
TRBD1	TRBV7-9	NA	15	TRBJ1-2	TGTGCCAGCAGCTCTGGGACAGGGGGCGCGGAGGGCTACACCTTC	CASSSGTGGAEGYTF
TRBD1	TRBV5-1	NA	15	TRBJ2-3	TGCGCCAGCAGCTTGCAGGACAGGGGGACAGATACGCAGTATTTT	CASSLQDRGTDTQYF
TRBD1	TRBV19	NA	17	TRBJ1-4	TGTGCCAGTAAAAGGACAGGGTCCCAAGCAACTAATGAAAAACTGTTTTTT	CASKRTGSQATNEKLFF
TRBD2	TRBV5-1	NA	14	TRBJ2-7	TGCGCCAGCAGCTTAGCGGGAGGCCCCTACGAGCAGTACTTC	CASSLAGGPYEQYF
NA	TRBV10-1	few	12	TRBJ2-3	TGCGCCAGGATACGGGGGACAGATACGCAGTATTTT	CARIRGTDTQYF
TRBD1	TRBV5-8	NA	18	TRBJ1-5	TGTGCCAGCAGCCACTACCGGGACAGTGGAAGGAGCAATCAGCCCCAGCATTTT	CASSHYRDSGRSNQPQHF
NA	TRBV2	NA	15	TRBJ1-4	TGTGCCAGCAGGCCTCCCGGGGGGGTCAATGAAAAACTGTTTTTT	CASRPPGGVNEKLFF
NA	TRBV28	NA	15	TRBJ1-4	TGTGCCAGCAGTTTAGTGGCCAGGGGTTATGAAAAACTGTTTTTT	CASSLVARGYEKLFF
TRBD2	TRBV28	NA	16	TRBJ2-1	TGTGCCAGCAGTTTGACGGGGACTAGAGGTTTCAGGGAGCAGTTCTTC	CASSLTGTRGFREQFF
NA	TRBV25-1	NA	12	TRBJ1-2	TGTGCCAGCAGTGTAGGGGGTGAGGGCTACACCTTC	CASSVGGEGYTF
TRBD2	TRBV18	NA	16	TRBJ2-2	TGTGCCAGCTCCCCTCGGGGGGGCGCGAACACCGGGGAGCTGTTTTTT	CASSPRGGANTGELFF
NA	TRBV4-1	NA	18	TRBJ1-1	TGCGCCAGCAGCCACCAAAAAGGTGGGCGGACAGAGAACACTGAAGCTTTCTTT	CASSHQKGGRTENTEAFF
NA	TRBV7-2	NA	13	TRBJ2-7	TGTGCCAGCAGCTTAGAGGGGGCCTACGAGCAGTACTTC	CASSLEGAYEQYF
NA	TRBV9	NA	13	TRBJ1-1	TGTGCCAGCAGCGTGTTTTTTAGGGGTGAAGCTTTCTTT	CASSVFFRGEAFF
NA	TRBV28	NA	16	TRBJ1-5	TGTGCCAGCAGCTCCGTTATGGACAGTAGCAATCAGCCCCAGCATTTT	CASSSVMDSSNQPQHF
TRBD1	TRBV27	NA	17	TRBJ1-6	TGTGCCAGCAGTTTTTGGACAGGAGGAGTTGAGAATTCACCCCTCCACTTT	CASSFWTGGVENSPLHF